The next 19 T cell receptor beta chains were all read from a single sample in a study of regulatory T cells in long-lasting Graves disease. CDR3-region Arm-PCR and iRepertoire HTBI primers produced the TCR beta libraries. TCRdb passed the multiplex PCR reads through MiXCR, listing each CDR3 protein once. The data contain some 250,000 distinct CDR3 sequences, 15% to 20% of them singletons. Time point indicated: newly diagnosed GD, antithyroid drugs for less than 3 months. Scientists built the TCR library using RNA that was extracted from PBMCs. These data also formed part of another study, on T cells in Graves' hyperthyroidism and ophthalmopathy.

This material consisted of peripheral blood mononuclear cells (PBMCs), taken at new diagnosis, from a patient treated with antithyroid drugs. The receptors here all came from a woman aged 30 to 39 with Graves disease.

Only one count was recorded for this clonotype. A read error likely explains this, since a far larger clone differs by one base. The chain combines TRBV12-3 or TRBV12-4 with TRBJ2-5; D is unresolved. The CDR3 totals 16 residues. Between the trimmed V and J ends, which lost 4 bases and 0 bases, there was a span of 15 bases. The CDR3 spells CASSSSSLEYQETQYF. DNA for the CDR3: TGTGCCAGCAGTTCCTCGTCCTTAGAGTACCAAGAGACCCAGTACTTC.

The sample holds many counts of this clonotype. At one end, the junction sequence differs from germline, possibly due to a read error. The rearrangement links TRBV20-1 to TRBJ2-5, with no clear D. The germline CDR1 and CDR2 sequences are DFQATT and SNEGSKA (reference sequence). The CDR3 loop spans 13 amino acids. Here the CDR3 DNA reads TGCAGTGCTAGTTCTGATACTAACACGAAGGAGTCATTC. Translated, it gives CSASSDTNTKESF.

There are a few counts of this clonotype. The rearrangement joins TRBV7-2 to TRBJ1-2; D is ambiguous. Germline CDR1 and CDR2: SGHTA and FQGNSA. V was cut by 1 base and J by 8 bases, with 11 bases left in between. CDR3 length: 13 amino acids. This CDR3 is CASSLGAPVGYTF. The CDR3 DNA sequence: TGTGCCAGCAGCTTAGGCGCCCCGGTCGGCTACACCTTC.

Notes on this clonotype: This sequence may be a read error, since a much larger clone differs from it by one base. This chain uses TRBV5-6 with TRBJ1-2, with D possibly being TRBD1 (5 bases). Germline V gene lookup returns CDR1 SGHDT and CDR2 YYEEEE. The CDR3 is 14 residues long. CDR3 DNA: TGTGCCAGCACCCCTGGAGGGACTAACTATGGCTACGCCTTC. Residues: CASTPGGTNYGYAF. The full variable domain, completed using reference TRBV5-6 and TRBJ1-2, is DAGVTQSPTHLIKTRGQQVTLRCSPKSGHDTVSWYQQALGQGPQFIFQYYEEEERQRGNFPDRFSGHQFPNYSSELNVNALLLGDSALYLCASTPGGTNYGYAFGSGTRLTVV.

In its sample, this clonotype was seen many times. The rearrangement joins TRBV7-6 to TRBJ2-3; D gene uncertain. Looked up from germline, CDR1 is SGHVS and CDR2 is FNYEAQ. V was shortened by 1 base and J by 0 bases, with 8 bases between the two germline ends. CDR3 length: 15 amino acids. For the CDR3, the DNA is TGTGCCAGCAGCTTAGTTGGCAGAAGCACAGATACGCAGTATTTT. Its protein product is CASSLVGRSTDTQYF.

This clonotype was recorded many times. The chain uses TRBV6-1 and TRBJ2-7; D is undetermined. V shed 6 bases and J shed 4 bases, with 22 bases lying between them. This CDR3 comprises 16 residues. Germline lookup yields CDR1 MNHNS and CDR2 SASEGT. Here the CDR3 DNA reads TGTGCCAGCAGCACCGGACGCTCTACTTTTCGGTACGAGCAGTACTTC. It encodes CASSTGRSTFRYEQYF.

The table lists this clonotype with many counts. The rearrangement links TRBV4-2 to TRBJ1-4; possibly TRBD1 for D (5 bases). This CDR3 contains 15 residues. Germline CDR1 is LGHNA and CDR2 is YNFKEQ. Trimming took 3 bases from V and 5 from J, leaving 13 bases between them. The CDR3 nucleotides read TGTGCCAGCAGCCAGGAACGATCAGGGAATGAAAAACTGTTTTTT. Amino acids: CASSQERSGNEKLFF.

The table lists this clonotype with many counts. The chain has TRBV20-1 and TRBJ2-3, with 13 bases matching TRBD2. The CDR3 is 14 residues long. In germline, CDR1 is DFQATT, CDR2 SNEGSKA (reference sequence). With 8 bases clipped from V and 5 bases from J, the junction kept 7 bases outside the gene matches. CDR3 nucleotide sequence: TGCAGTTGCTGGACTAGCGGGGGAGAAGATACGCAGTATTTT. Translation: CSCWTSGGEDTQYF.

The chain links TRBV5-4 to TRBJ1-1, with 10 bases aligning to TRBD1. CDR3 length: 17 residues. Germline V CDR1 and CDR2: SGHNT, YYREEE (reference sequence). Germline trimming cut 4 bases from V and 0 bases from J; bases unmatched to any gene: 9. DNA for the CDR3: TGTGCCAGCAGCCGTGAGGGGACAGGGGATTTGAACACTGAAGCTTTCTTT. Translating it yields CASSREGTGDLNTEAFF.

Of note for this clonotype: A much larger clonotype is one base distant, so this may be a read error. The rearrangement links TRBV5-1 to TRBJ1-6; TRBD1 agrees at 10 bases. Looked up from germline, CDR1 is SGHRS and CDR2 is YFSETQ. The CDR3 loop spans 15 amino acids. V shed 1 base and J 7 bases; nucleotides not matched to a gene: 2. CDR3 nucleotide sequence: TGCGCCAGCAGCTTGAGGGACAGGGGAAATTCACCCCTCCACTTT. As protein: CASSLRDRGNSPLHF.

The V call is TRBV7-9, the J call TRBJ2-7; D perhaps matches TRBD1 (5 bases). The CDR3 is made up of 15 amino acids. Trimming removed 5 bases at V and 5 bases at J, with 19 bases between. In germline, CDR1 is SEHNR, CDR2 FQNEAQ (reference sequence). This CDR3 is CASSPIWAGLHEQYF. The CDR3 DNA reads as TGTGCCAGCAGCCCGATATGGGCAGGGCTCCACGAGCAGTACTTC.

This clonotype was recorded at least ten times. In DNA form, the CDR3 reads TGTGCCAGCAGTTACCACCGGGGGGACACAGATACGCAGTATTTT. It translates to CASSYHRGDTDTQYF. V usage is TRBV6-9 and J usage is TRBJ2-3, with 7 bases that match TRBD2. The germline CDR1 and CDR2 sequences are MNHGY and SVAAGI. The ends lost 3 bases at V and 2 bases at J; junction bases unmatched: 5. CDR3 length: 15 amino acids.

This clonotype was detected a few times. The V and J genes are TRBV4-1 and TRBJ2-1; no definite D call. Germline V CDR1 and CDR2: MGHRA, YSYEKL. The CDR3 length is 16 residues. The V end was cut by 0 bases, the J end by 4 bases, with 13 bases between. This CDR3 is CASSQEGDLQYNEQFF. The CDR3 nucleotides are TGCGCCAGCAGCCAAGAGGGCGACTTACAATACAATGAGCAGTTCTTC.

This clonotype was detected only a few times. The chain recombines TRBV18 with TRBJ1-3, with 12 bases lining up with TRBD1. The V gene's germline CDR1 is KGHSH and CDR2 LQKENI. The CDR3 length is 18 residues. J was trimmed by 0 bases and V by 3 bases; bases with no gene match: 6. CDR3 sequence reads: CASSPGTGGVHSGNTIYF. The CDR3 DNA follows: TGTGCCAGCTCACCCGGGACAGGGGGCGTCCACTCTGGAAACACCATATATTTT.

CDR3 loop: CASSLGAGGLGEQFF. Written as DNA, the CDR3 is TGTGCCAGCAGTTTAGGGGCGGGGGGGCTTGGTGAGCAGTTCTTC. The rearrangement links TRBV27 to TRBJ2-1, with TRBD2 matching 9 bases. V was pared by 2 bases and J by 9 bases, with 8 bases of the junction left unmatched. The CDR3 consists of 15 residues. Germline assignment: CDR1 MNHEY and CDR2 SMNVEV (reference sequence).

Many counts were recorded for this clonotype. V and J are TRBV20-1 and TRBJ2-2; 10 nucleotides agree with TRBD2. The CDR3 has 14 amino acids. J lost 1 base, V lost 6 bases, and 2 bases had no gene match. CDR1 is DFQATT and CDR2 is SNEGSKA in the germline V gene (reference sequence). The CDR3 DNA reads TGCAGTGCCAGACTAGCGGGGAACACCGGGGAGCTGTTTTTT. Protein: CSARLAGNTGELFF.

Regarding this clonotype: This likely traces to a read error, being one base from a far larger clone. The V gene is TRBV3-1, the J gene TRBJ2-3, with TRBD1 matching 8 bases. V gave up 5 bases and J gave up 3 bases; unmatched junction bases: 7. The CDR3 extends over 15 amino acids. Looked up from germline, CDR1 is LGHDT and CDR2 is YNNKEL (reference sequence). The DNA for the CDR3 is TGTGCCAGCAGCTTAGTCAGGGGGCGGACAGATACGCAGTATTTT. Translation gives CASSLVRGRTDTQYF.

This clonotype was observed a handful of times. V gene TRBV14 combines with J gene TRBJ2-7; 8 nucleotides match TRBD1. The CDR3 is 15 residues long. The V and J ends lost 4 bases and 1 base, in that order; junction bases with no gene match: 6. Looked up from germline, CDR1 is SGHDN and CDR2 is FVKESK. The CDR3: CASSLGTGHSYEQYF. The CDR3 DNA follows: TGTGCCAGCAGCCTGGGGACAGGCCATTCCTACGAGCAGTACTTC.

This clonotype appeared many times. CDR3 sequence: CASSPRDRGNEQFF. In DNA form, the CDR3 reads TGCGCCAGCAGCCCCCGGGACAGGGGTAATGAGCAGTTCTTC. The genes are TRBV5-1 and TRBJ2-1; TRBD1 matches 10 bases. The germline gives CDR1 SGHRS, CDR2 YFSETQ. V shed 4 bases and J 7 bases; nucleotides not matched to a gene: 5. The length of the CDR3 is 14 residues.